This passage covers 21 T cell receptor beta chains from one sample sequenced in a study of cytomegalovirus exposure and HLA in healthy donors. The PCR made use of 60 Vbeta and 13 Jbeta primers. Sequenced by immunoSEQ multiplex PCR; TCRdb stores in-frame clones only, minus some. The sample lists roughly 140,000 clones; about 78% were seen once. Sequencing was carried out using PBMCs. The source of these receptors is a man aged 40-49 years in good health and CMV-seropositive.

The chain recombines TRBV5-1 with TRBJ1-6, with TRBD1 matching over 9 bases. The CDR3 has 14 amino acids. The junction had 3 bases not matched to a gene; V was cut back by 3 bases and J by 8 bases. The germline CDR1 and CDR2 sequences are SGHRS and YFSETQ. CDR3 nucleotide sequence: TGCGCCAGCAGCTCCCGGGACAGGGATTCACCCCTCCACTTT. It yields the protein CASSSRDRDSPLHF.

CDR3 nucleotides: TGCGCCAGCAGCCACCAGATCCCGGGACAGGGGGCGCAGGACTATGGCTACACCTTC. It encodes CASSHQIPGQGAQDYGYTF. The chain is built from TRBV4-1 and TRBJ1-2; 12 bases align to TRBD1. CDR3 length equals 19 residues. The germline CDR1 and CDR2 sequences are MGHRA and YSYEKL. Trimming at V came to 3 bases and at J to 3 bases, leaving 14 bases not matched to a gene.

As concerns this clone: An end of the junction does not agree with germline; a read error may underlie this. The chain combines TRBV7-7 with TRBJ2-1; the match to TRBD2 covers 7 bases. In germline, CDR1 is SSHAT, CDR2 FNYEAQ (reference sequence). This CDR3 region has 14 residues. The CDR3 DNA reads TGTGCTAGCAGCGAAGCGGTAGCGGGCGGTGAGCAGTTCTTC. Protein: CASSEAVAGGEQFF.

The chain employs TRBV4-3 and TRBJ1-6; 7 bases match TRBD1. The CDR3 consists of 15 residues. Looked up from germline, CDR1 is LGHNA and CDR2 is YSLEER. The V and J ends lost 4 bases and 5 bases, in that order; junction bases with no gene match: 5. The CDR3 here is CASSRNRGNNSPLHF. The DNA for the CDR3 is TGCGCCAGCAGCCGGAACAGGGGCAATAATTCACCCCTCCACTTT.

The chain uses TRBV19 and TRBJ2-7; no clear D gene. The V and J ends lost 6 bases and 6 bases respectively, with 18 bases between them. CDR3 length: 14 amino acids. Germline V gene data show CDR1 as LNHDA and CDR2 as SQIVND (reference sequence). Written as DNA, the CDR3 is TGTGCCAGTAGCCCTTCGATCCAGGCCCCCGAGCAGTACTTC. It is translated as CASSPSIQAPEQYF.

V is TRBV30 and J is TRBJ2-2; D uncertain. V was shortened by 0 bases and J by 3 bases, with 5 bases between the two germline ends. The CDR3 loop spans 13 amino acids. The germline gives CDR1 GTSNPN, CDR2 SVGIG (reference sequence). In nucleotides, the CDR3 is TGTGCCTGGAGTGTTCGGGACACCGGGGAGCTGTTTTTT. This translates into CAWSVRDTGELFF.

CDR3 DNA: TGTGCCAGCAGTACCGACGGGGTGGGGAACGAGCAGTACTTC. Amino acid sequence: CASSTDGVGNEQYF. The chain carries TRBV6-6 and TRBJ2-5, with D possibly being TRBD2 (5 bases). The J call may be in error: the DNA end matches TRBJ2-7 better. CDR1 is MNHNY and CDR2 is SVGAGI in the germline V gene (reference sequence). The length of the CDR3 is 14 residues.

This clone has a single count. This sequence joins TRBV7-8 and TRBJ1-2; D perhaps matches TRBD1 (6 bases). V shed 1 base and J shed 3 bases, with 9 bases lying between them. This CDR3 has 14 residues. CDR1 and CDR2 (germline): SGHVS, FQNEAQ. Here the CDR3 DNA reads TGTGCCAGCAGCTTAGAGGGGGAAGACTATGGCTACACCTTC. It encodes CASSLEGEDYGYTF.

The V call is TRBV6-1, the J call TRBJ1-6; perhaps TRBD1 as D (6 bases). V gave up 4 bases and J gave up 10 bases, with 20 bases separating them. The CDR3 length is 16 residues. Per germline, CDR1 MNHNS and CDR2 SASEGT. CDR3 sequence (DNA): TGTGCCAGCAGTGTTCGGGACCTAACAGGGTCGTCACCCCTCCACTTT. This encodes CASSVRDLTGSSPLHF.

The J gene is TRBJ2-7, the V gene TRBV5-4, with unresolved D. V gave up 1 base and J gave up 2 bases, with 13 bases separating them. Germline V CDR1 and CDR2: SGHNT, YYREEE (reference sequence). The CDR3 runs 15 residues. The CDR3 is CASSLPGVSAYEQYF. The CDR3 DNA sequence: TGTGCCAGCAGCTTGCCGGGTGTATCGGCCTACGAGCAGTACTTC.

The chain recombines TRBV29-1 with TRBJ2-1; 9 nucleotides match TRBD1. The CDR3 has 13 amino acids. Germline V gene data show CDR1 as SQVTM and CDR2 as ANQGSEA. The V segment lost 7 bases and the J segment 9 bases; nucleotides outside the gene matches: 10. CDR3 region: CSANDRGSGEQFF. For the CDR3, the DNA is TGCAGCGCCAACGACAGGGGGTCAGGTGAGCAGTTCTTC.

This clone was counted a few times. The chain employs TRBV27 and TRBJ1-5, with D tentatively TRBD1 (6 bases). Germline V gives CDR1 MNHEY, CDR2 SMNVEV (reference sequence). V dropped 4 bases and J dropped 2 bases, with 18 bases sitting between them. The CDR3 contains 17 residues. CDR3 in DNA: TGTGCCAGCAGTTCCTGGACAGCTTCTAGGGGCAATCAGCCCCAGCATTTT. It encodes CASSSWTASRGNQPQHF.

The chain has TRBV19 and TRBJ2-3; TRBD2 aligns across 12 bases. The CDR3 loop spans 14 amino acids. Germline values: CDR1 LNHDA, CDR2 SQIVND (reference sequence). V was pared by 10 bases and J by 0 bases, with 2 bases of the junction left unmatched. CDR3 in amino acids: CATGLAGSTDTQYF. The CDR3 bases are TGTGCCACCGGACTAGCGGGGAGCACAGATACGCAGTATTTT.

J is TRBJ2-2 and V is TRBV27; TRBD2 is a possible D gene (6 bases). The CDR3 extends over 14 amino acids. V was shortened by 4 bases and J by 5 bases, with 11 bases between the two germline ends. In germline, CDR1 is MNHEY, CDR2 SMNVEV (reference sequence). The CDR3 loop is CASSSPGRTGELFF. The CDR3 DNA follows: TGTGCCAGCAGTTCGCCAGGGAGGACCGGGGAGCTGTTTTTT.

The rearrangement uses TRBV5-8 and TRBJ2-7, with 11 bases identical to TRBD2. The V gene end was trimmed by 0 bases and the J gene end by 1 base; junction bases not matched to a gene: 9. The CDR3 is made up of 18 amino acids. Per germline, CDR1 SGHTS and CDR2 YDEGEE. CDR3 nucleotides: TGTGCCAGCAGCTTGGATTCGCCTCGACTAGCGGGATCCTACGAGCAGTACTTC. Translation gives CASSLDSPRLAGSYEQYF.

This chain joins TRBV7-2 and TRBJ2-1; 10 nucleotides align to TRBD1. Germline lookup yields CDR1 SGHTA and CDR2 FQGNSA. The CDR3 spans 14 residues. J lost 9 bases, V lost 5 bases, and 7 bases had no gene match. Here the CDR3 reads CASSIGTGVGEQFF. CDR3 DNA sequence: TGTGCCAGCAGCATCGGGACAGGGGTCGGTGAGCAGTTCTTC.

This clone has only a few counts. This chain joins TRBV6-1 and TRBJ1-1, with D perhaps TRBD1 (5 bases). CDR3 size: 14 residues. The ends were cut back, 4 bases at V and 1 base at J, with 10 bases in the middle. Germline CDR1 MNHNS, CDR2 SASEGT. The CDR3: CASSATAENTEAFF. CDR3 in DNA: TGTGCCAGCAGTGCGACAGCCGAGAACACTGAAGCTTTCTTT.

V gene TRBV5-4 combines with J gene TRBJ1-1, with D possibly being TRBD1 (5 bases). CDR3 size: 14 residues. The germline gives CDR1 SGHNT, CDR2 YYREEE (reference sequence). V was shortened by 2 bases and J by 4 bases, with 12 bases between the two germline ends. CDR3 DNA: TGTGCCAGCAGCTTACCCCAGGGTACCACTGAAGCTTTCTTT. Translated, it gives CASSLPQGTTEAFF.

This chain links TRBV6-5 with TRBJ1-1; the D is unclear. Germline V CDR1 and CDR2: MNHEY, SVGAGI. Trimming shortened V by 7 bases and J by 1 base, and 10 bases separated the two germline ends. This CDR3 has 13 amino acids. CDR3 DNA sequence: TGTGCCAGCACCACTTTGTCGAACACTGAAGCTTTCTTT. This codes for CASTTLSNTEAFF.

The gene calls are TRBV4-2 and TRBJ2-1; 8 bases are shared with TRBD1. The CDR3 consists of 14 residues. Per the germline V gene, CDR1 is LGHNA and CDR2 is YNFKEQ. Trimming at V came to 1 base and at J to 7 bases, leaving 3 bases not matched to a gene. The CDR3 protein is CASSQGDRLNEQFF. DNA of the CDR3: TGTGCCAGCAGCCAAGGGGACAGGCTGAATGAGCAGTTCTTC.

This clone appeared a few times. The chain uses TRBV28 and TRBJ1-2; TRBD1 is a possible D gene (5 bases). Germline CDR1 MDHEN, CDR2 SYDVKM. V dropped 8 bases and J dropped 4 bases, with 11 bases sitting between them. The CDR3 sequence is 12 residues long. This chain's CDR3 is CASQTGGYGYTF. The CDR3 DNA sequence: TGTGCCAGCCAAACGGGGGGCTATGGCTACACCTTC.